These 13 T cell receptor beta chains were sequenced from one sample in a study of radiotherapy plus CTLA-4 blockade in lung cancer (dated by TCRdb to 2016 to 2019). The library was built by means of the immunoSEQ multiplex PCR assay. This is the immuneACCESS table as TCRdb keeps it, with only in-frame sequences that have V and J called. A part of the clones is gone; compared with another copy, unresolved V genes explain less than half, and the rest is unexplained. This sample holds roughly 66,000 clones; approximately 80% were observed only once. Less than 4.5% of the sample lies in the top ten. Sequencing was performed on peripheral blood, taken from a patient treated with radiotherapy plus ipilimumab. These receptors were obtained from a human donor with non-small cell lung cancer who had a partial response to radiotherapy plus ipilimumab.

The chain recombines TRBV5-8 with TRBJ2-5; no definite D call. Germline CDR1 and CDR2: SGHTS and YDEGEE. Trimming took 0 bases from V and 1 from J, leaving 10 bases between them. The CDR3 is 15 amino acids. CDR3 loop: CASSLGEAAQETQYF. CDR3 bases: TGTGCCAGCAGCTTGGGTGAGGCAGCCCAAGAGACCCAGTACTTC.

The chain couples TRBV19 to TRBJ2-5; 8 positions match TRBD1. Per the germline V gene, CDR1 is LNHDA and CDR2 is SQIVND (reference sequence). The CDR3 is 13 residues long. Unmatched junction bases numbered 2, after V lost 3 bases and J lost 5 bases. CDR3: CASSMDRAETQYF. In nucleotides, the CDR3 is TGTGCCAGTAGTATGGACAGGGCGGAGACCCAGTACTTC.

This clone was seen just once. The chain couples TRBV10-3 to TRBJ1-1; TRBD1 matches at 7 bases. CDR1 is ENHRY, CDR2 SYGVKD, per germline. V dropped 3 bases and J dropped 1; count of bases not matched to a gene: 5. The CDR3 spans 15 residues. Here the CDR3 DNA reads TGTGCCATCAGTGACTCAAGACAGGGGAACACTGAAGCTTTCTTT. Translated, it gives CAISDSRQGNTEAFF.

This clone was seen a single time. The rearrangement joins TRBV18 to TRBJ2-7, with D possibly matching TRBD1 (6 bases). The V gene lost 3 bases and the J gene lost 3 bases, with 12 bases spanning the gap. The CDR3 runs to 14 residues. CDR1 and CDR2 (germline): KGHSH, LQKENI. In DNA, the CDR3 is TGTGCCAGCTCACCTACAGGGCAGGACTACGAGCAGTACTTC. It codes for CASSPTGQDYEQYF. Complete variable domain (other parts from reference TRBV18 and TRBJ2-7): NAGVMQNPRHLVRRRGQEARLRCSPMKGHSHVYWYRQLPEEGLKFMVYLQKENIIDESGMPKERFSAEFPKEGPSILRIQQVVRGDSAAYFCASSPTGQDYEQYFGPGTRLTVT.

This clone was recorded once. V is TRBV7-3 and J is TRBJ2-1, with 10 bases that match TRBD2. This CDR3 is built from 16 residues. Germline V gene sequence: CDR1 SGHTA, CDR2 FQGTGA. The V and J ends lost 1 base and 4 bases, in that order; junction bases with no gene match: 4. The CDR3 coding sequence is TGTGCCAGCAGCTTAATAGGGACTAGCGAGTACAATGAGCAGTTCTTC. Translating gives CASSLIGTSEYNEQFF.

This chain joins TRBV7-2 and TRBJ2-7, with 10 nucleotides matching TRBD2. The V gene end was trimmed by 5 bases and the J gene end by 4 bases; junction bases not matched to a gene: 8. This CDR3 comprises 15 residues. Germline values: CDR1 SGHTA, CDR2 FQGNSA. CDR3 region: CASSPQGTSVYEQYF. CDR3 nucleotides: TGTGCCAGCAGCCCACAAGGGACTAGCGTTTACGAGCAGTACTTC.

The rearrangement joins TRBV7-2 to TRBJ2-7; 9 bases are shared with TRBD2. The CDR3 is 15 amino acids. With 4 bases clipped from V and 6 bases from J, the junction kept 10 bases outside the gene matches. Looked up from germline, CDR1 is SGHTA and CDR2 is FQGNSA. DNA of the CDR3: TGTGCCAGCAGCTCCAGCCTAGCGGGAAGGACCGAGCAGTACTTC. Its translation is CASSSSLAGRTEQYF.

The chain combines TRBV19 with TRBJ2-1; 13 bases fit TRBD2. CDR1 is LNHDA, CDR2 SQIVND, per germline (reference sequence). Germline trimming cut 5 bases from V and 9 bases from J; bases unmatched to any gene: 10. The CDR3 consists of 16 residues. CDR3 protein: CASSRVRTSGSGEQFF. CDR3 bases: TGTGCCAGTAGTCGGGTGCGGACTAGCGGGAGCGGTGAGCAGTTCTTC.

The chain recombines TRBV6-6 with TRBJ1-2; D is possibly TRBD1 (6 bases). CDR1 MNHNY and CDR2 SVGAGI come from the germline V gene (reference sequence). This CDR3 has 10 residues. Trimming left V 10 bases short and J 6 bases short, with 9 bases between. This CDR3 reads CAIKGDGYTF. CDR3 sequence (DNA): TGTGCCATAAAGGGGGATGGCTACACCTTC.

The V and J genes are TRBV18 and TRBJ2-3; perhaps TRBD2 as D (5 bases). CDR1 is KGHSH and CDR2 is LQKENI in the germline V gene. The CDR3 has 17 residues. With 0 bases removed from V and 6 bases from J, the gap between germline ends came to 19 bases. The CDR3 region has the DNA TGTGCCAGCTCACCACCGTTGGCAGGAGGCCCCCACGATACGCAGTATTTT. It is translated as CASSPPLAGGPHDTQYF.

The chain uses TRBV6-5 and TRBJ2-5, with 11 bases that match TRBD2. The CDR3 spans 15 residues. The V gene end was trimmed by 6 bases and the J gene end by 1 base; junction bases not matched to a gene: 4. Looked up from germline, CDR1 is MNHEY and CDR2 is SVGAGI. The CDR3 loop is CASRRTSGPQETQYF. DNA for the CDR3: TGTGCCAGCAGACGGACTAGCGGGCCCCAAGAGACCCAGTACTTC.

The J gene is TRBJ2-2, the V gene TRBV7-3, with TRBD2 as a possible D gene (6 bases). V lost 0 bases and J 4 bases, leaving 9 bases between the germline ends. Looked up from germline, CDR1 is SGHTA and CDR2 is FQGTGA. The CDR3 loop spans 15 amino acids. The CDR3 protein is CASSLTPGSTGELFF. The CDR3 nucleotides read TGTGCCAGCAGCTTAACCCCCGGGAGCACCGGGGAGCTGTTTTTT.

For the CDR3, the DNA is TGTGCCAGCAGCTTGTTAAAACTAACGCAGACTGAAGCTTTCTTT. Amino acid sequence: CASSLLKLTQTEAFF. The rearrangement uses TRBV7-2 and TRBJ1-1; D gene ambiguous. Germline V gives CDR1 SGHTA, CDR2 FQGNSA. The CDR3 loop spans 15 amino acids. Between the trimmed V and J ends, which lost 3 bases and 5 bases, there was a span of 16 bases. Full variable domain (remainder filled in from reference TRBV7-2 and TRBJ1-1): GAGVSQSPSNKVTEKGKDVELRCDPISGHTALYWYRQSLGQGLEFLIYFQGNSAPDKSGLPSDRFSAERTGGSVSTLTIQRTQQEDSAVYLCASSLLKLTQTEAFFGQGTRLTVV.